The 5 T cell receptor beta chains given below trace back to one sample, sequenced in a study of cytomegalovirus exposure and HLA in healthy donors. 60 Vbeta and 13 Jbeta primers were used in PCR. The repertoire was sequenced with immunoSEQ multiplex PCR; TCRdb's copy has only in-frame clones and lacks some. The sample lists 130,000 or so clones; 70% to 85% were seen once. The source material was PBMCs. Receptor source: a woman between 18 and 29 years old in good health and CMV-seropositive.

V gene TRBV27 combines with J gene TRBJ2-1, with 9 nucleotides matching TRBD2. Losses at the gene ends were 8 bases for V and 4 bases for J; bases not matched to a gene: 6. This CDR3 spans 14 amino acids. Germline CDR1 is MNHEY and CDR2 is SMNVEV (reference sequence). CDR3: CASALAGEYNEQFF. CDR3 nucleotides: TGTGCCAGCGCCTTAGCGGGGGAGTACAATGAGCAGTTCTTC.

The sample holds one count of this clone. This chain connects TRBV9 to TRBJ2-5, with 8 bases aligning to TRBD2. The CDR3 length is 15 residues. Germline CDR1 is SGDLS and CDR2 is YYNGEE. The junction had 8 bases not matched to a gene; V was cut back by 3 bases and J by 4 bases. CDR3 residues: CASSAGTRVPETQYF. CDR3 nucleotide sequence: TGTGCCAGCAGCGCCGGGACTAGGGTACCAGAGACCCAGTACTTC. The variable domain in full, completed from reference TRBV9 and TRBJ2-5, reads DSGVTQTPKHLITATGQRVTLRCSPRSGDLSVYWYQQSLDQGLQFLIQYYNGEERAKGNILERFSAQQFPDLHSELNLSSLELGDSALYFCASSAGTRVPETQYFGPGTRLLVL.

V gene TRBV18 combines with J gene TRBJ2-5, with 12 nucleotides matching TRBD1. This CDR3 is built from 17 residues. The germline V gene has CDR1 KGHSH and CDR2 LQKENI. The V segment lost 2 bases and the J segment 4 bases; nucleotides outside the gene matches: 8. CDR3 bases: TGTGCCAGCTCACCAGGAAGGGGACAGGGGGCATCAGAGACCCAGTACTTC. Its protein is CASSPGRGQGASETQYF.

The chain uses TRBV11-1 and TRBJ2-1; 12 nucleotides agree with TRBD1. The CDR3 totals 16 residues. V dropped 5 bases and J dropped 10; count of bases not matched to a gene: 12. Germline V gene data show CDR1 as SGHAT and CDR2 as FQDESV (reference sequence). CDR3 nucleotides: TGTGCCAGCAGCCCCCCCTGGGACAGGGGGCTCAGGGAGCAGTTCTTC. It specifies CASSPPWDRGLREQFF.

This chain connects TRBV29-1 to TRBJ1-2, with D tentatively TRBD1 (5 bases). Germline V gene data show CDR1 as SQVTM and CDR2 as ANQGSEA. With 0 bases removed from V and 4 bases from J, the gap between germline ends came to 15 bases. The CDR3 has 15 residues. The CDR3 DNA reads as TGCAGCGTTGAAGATAATACGCAGGGTCTCTATGGCTACACCTTC. Its protein is CSVEDNTQGLYGYTF.